This T cell receptor beta chain was identified during a study of blood T cells in healthy people across ages. Germline V gives CDR1 DFQATT, CDR2 SNEGSKA (reference sequence). This CDR3 is 16 amino acids long. V was shortened by 0 bases and J by 6 bases, with 17 bases between the two germline ends. Through a sample-barcoded 5' primer and a J-beta primer mix, a second PCR was run for roughly 6 to 12 cycles. TCRdb used MiXCR to reprocess the 5' RACE reads, holding one entry per CDR3 protein. The table has roughly 800,000 distinct CDR3 sequences, 35% to 40% seen once; the top ten hold 10% to 15%. This clonotype was found many times.

The receptor was derived from a man younger than 30 in good health. The chain joins TRBV20-1 to TRBJ1-4; D is perhaps TRBD1 (5 bases). Sequences were obtained from blood. The CDR3: CSARDLKTGGDEKLFF. In nucleotides, the CDR3 is TGCAGTGCTAGAGATCTTAAAACGGGAGGGGATGAAAAACTGTTTTTT.